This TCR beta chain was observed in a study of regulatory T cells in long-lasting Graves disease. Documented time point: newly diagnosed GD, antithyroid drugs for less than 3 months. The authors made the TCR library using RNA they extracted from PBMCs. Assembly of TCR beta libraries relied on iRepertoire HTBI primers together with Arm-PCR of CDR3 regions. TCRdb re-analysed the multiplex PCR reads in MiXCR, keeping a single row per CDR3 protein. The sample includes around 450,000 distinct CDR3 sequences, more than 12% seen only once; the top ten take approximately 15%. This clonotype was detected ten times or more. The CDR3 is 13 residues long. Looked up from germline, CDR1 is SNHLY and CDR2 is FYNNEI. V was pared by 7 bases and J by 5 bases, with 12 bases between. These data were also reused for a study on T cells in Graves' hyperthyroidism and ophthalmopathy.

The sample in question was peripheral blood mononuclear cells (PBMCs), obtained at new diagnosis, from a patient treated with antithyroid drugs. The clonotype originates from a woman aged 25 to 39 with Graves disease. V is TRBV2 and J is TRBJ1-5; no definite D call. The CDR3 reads CASKVGRYQPQHF. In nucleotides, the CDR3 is TGTGCCAGCAAGGTGGGTCGGTATCAGCCCCAGCATTTT.